This T cell receptor (beta chain) was profiled in a study of blood T cells in healthy people across ages. Study as a whole: T cells yielded about one barcoded beta molecule per two cells through template switching. Regarding the study as a whole: Estimates drawn from one million T cells were deemed to understate diversity.

A second PCR of 7 to 11 cycles used a sample-barcoded 5' primer and a J-beta primer mix. One entry per CDR3 protein results from TCRdb running MiXCR on the 5' RACE reads. The sample carries about 1.8 million distinct CDR3 sequences, 49% recorded once. Details on this clonotype: The antigen remains undetermined.

From germline, CDR1 is DFQATT and CDR2 SNEGSKA (reference sequence). The CDR3 runs 11 residues. V shed 6 bases and J shed 4 bases, with 9 bases lying between them. Isolation yielded PBMCs, at least 6 million per sample, in every case. Total RNA was extracted at no less than 6 micrograms per sample. This TCR came from a woman aged 40 to 50 in good health. The chain combines TRBV20-1 with TRBJ2-5; D gene unclear. What was sequenced was blood. The CDR3 DNA reads as TGCAGTGCCCTTAATGGAGAGACCCAGTACTTC. Its translation is CSALNGETQYF.